These 15 T cell receptor beta chains originate from one sample sequenced in a study of blood T cell repertoires in COVID-19. Profiled with immunoSEQ multiplex PCR; TCRdb holds only in-frame clones, not every one. The repertoire holds over 85,000 clones, with approximately 84% as singletons. The specimen was peripheral blood. These receptors all come from a man aged 40-49 years with active or convalescent COVID-19.

The V gene is TRBV4-1, the J gene TRBJ1-4, with D possibly being TRBD1 (5 bases). Trimming took 0 bases from V and 8 from J, leaving 19 bases between them. The germline V gene has CDR1 MGHRA and CDR2 YSYEKL. The CDR3 loop spans 17 amino acids. CDR3 nucleotide sequence: TGCGCCAGCAGCCAAGATTGGGTAGGCAGGGTTGAGGAAAAACTGTTTTTT. It encodes CASSQDWVGRVEEKLFF.

The J gene is TRBJ1-2, the V gene TRBV7-2; D is ambiguous. CDR3 length equals 13 residues. The germline V gene has CDR1 SGHTA and CDR2 FQGNSA. V dropped 4 bases and J dropped 4 bases, with 10 bases sitting between them. The CDR3 DNA reads TGTGCCAGCAGCTCGAGCGGCGGCTATGGCTACACCTTC. Translating it yields CASSSSGGYGYTF.

The chain uses TRBV10-2 and TRBJ2-2, with 11 bases that match TRBD2. Unmatched junction bases numbered 8, after V lost 8 bases and J lost 6 bases. CDR1 is WSHSY and CDR2 is SAAADI in the germline V gene. This CDR3 region has 15 residues. The CDR3 region is CASAASGGRAGELFF. Written as DNA, the CDR3 is TGCGCCAGCGCAGCTAGCGGGGGGCGGGCCGGGGAGCTGTTTTTT.

The chain uses TRBV6-1 and TRBJ1-3; weak D call: TRBD1 (5 bases). The CDR3 runs to 16 residues. V lost 2 bases to trimming and J lost 0 bases, with 11 bases between them. Germline V gene data show CDR1 as MNHNS and CDR2 as SASEGT. CDR3 loop: CASSEHGGSSGNTIYF. The DNA of the CDR3 is TGTGCCAGCAGTGAACACGGGGGTAGCTCTGGAAACACCATATATTTT.

The rearrangement joins TRBV4-2 to TRBJ1-1, with D unresolved. V lost 0 bases to trimming and J lost 9 bases, with 20 bases between them. Looked up from germline, CDR1 is LGHNA and CDR2 is YNFKEQ. This CDR3 comprises 16 residues. CDR3 in amino acids: CASSQDLFSGRTQAFF. For the CDR3, the DNA is TGTGCCAGCAGCCAAGATTTGTTTTCTGGCAGAACCCAAGCTTTCTTT.

The V gene is TRBV6-5, the J gene TRBJ1-2; D gene unclear. CDR3 size: 15 residues. V was trimmed by 0 bases and J by 0 bases, leaving 8 bases between them. CDR1 and CDR2 from the germline V gene are MNHEY and SVGAGI. CDR3 sequence reads: CASSYSPGTNYGYTF. The CDR3 nucleotides read TGTGCCAGCAGTTACTCCCCCGGTACTAACTATGGCTACACCTTC.

The chain uses TRBV10-1 and TRBJ1-1, with D perhaps TRBD1 (5 bases). In germline, CDR1 is WNHNN, CDR2 SYGVQD (reference sequence). This CDR3 region has 13 residues. Trimming left V 6 bases short and J 6 bases short, with 14 bases between. The CDR3 protein is CASSGRAGAEAFF. The DNA for the CDR3 is TGCGCCAGCAGCGGACGGGCGGGGGCTGAAGCTTTCTTT.

With regard to this clone: Other DNA sequences from this sample encode an identical CDR3 as well. This chain joins TRBV7-2 and TRBJ1-5; D not resolved. The germline V gene encodes CDR1 SGHTA and CDR2 FQGNSA. The CDR3 sequence is 13 residues long. The V gene lost 2 bases and the J gene lost 1 base, with 3 bases spanning the gap. This chain's CDR3 is CASSLSSNQPQHF. The CDR3 DNA reads TGTGCCAGCAGCTTAAGCAGCAATCAGCCCCAGCATTTT.

The chain uses TRBV4-2 and TRBJ1-4, with 7 bases that match TRBD1. V shed 0 bases and J 6 bases; nucleotides not matched to a gene: 7. Germline CDR1 is LGHNA and CDR2 is YNFKEQ. The CDR3 runs to 16 residues. CDR3 sequence: CASSQDLTGLYEKLFF. CDR3 coding DNA: TGTGCCAGCAGCCAAGATCTGACAGGGTTATATGAAAAACTGTTTTTT.

The chain joins TRBV13 to TRBJ2-3; D gene unclear. The CDR3 has 17 amino acids. V was cut by 5 bases and J by 1 base, with 19 bases left in between. CDR1 and CDR2 from the germline V gene are PRHDT and FYEKMQ (reference sequence). CDR3 region: CASSRYGEKTRTDTQYF. In nucleotides, the CDR3 is TGTGCCAGCAGCCGTTACGGTGAGAAGACTCGCACAGATACGCAGTATTTT. The full variable domain, in which reference TRBV13 and TRBJ2-3 provide the parts outside the CDR3, is AAGVIQSPRHLIKEKRETATLKCYPIPRHDTVYWYQQGPGQDPQFLISFYEKMQSDKGSIPDRFSAQQFSDYHSELNMSSLELGDSALYFCASSRYGEKTRTDTQYFGPGTRLTVL.

The V and J genes are TRBV11-2 and TRBJ1-2; maybe TRBD1 (6 bases). This CDR3 is 15 amino acids long. Germline V gives CDR1 SGHAT, CDR2 FQNNGV. V lost 3 bases and J 8 bases, leaving 19 bases between the germline ends. Here the CDR3 DNA reads TGTGCCAGCAGCTTTGGTTGGGGGGGCGCTGACGGCTACACCTTC. As protein: CASSFGWGGADGYTF.

This chain links TRBV27 with TRBJ2-7, with TRBD2 identical over 8 bases. The CDR3 sequence is 15 residues long. V lost 3 bases and J lost 0; bases outside the gene matches: 4. Germline-derived CDR1 and CDR2 are MNHEY and SMNVEV (reference sequence). The CDR3 reads CASSLVAGSSYEQYF. CDR3 coding DNA: TGTGCCAGCAGTTTGGTAGCGGGGAGCTCCTACGAGCAGTACTTC.

The V and J genes are TRBV9 and TRBJ2-7; D is unresolved. CDR3 length: 15 residues. Trimming took off 0 bases at V and 0 bases at J, with 10 bases between the two ends. Per the germline V gene, CDR1 is SGDLS and CDR2 is YYNGEE. The CDR3 DNA follows: TGTGCCAGCAGCGTAGATCCCCTTAGCTCCTACGAGCAGTACTTC. Amino acid sequence: CASSVDPLSSYEQYF.

This clone was recorded a few times. This chain uses TRBV7-2 with TRBJ2-7; D may be TRBD2 (6 bases). CDR3 length equals 15 residues. Looked up from germline, CDR1 is SGHTA and CDR2 is FQGNSA. Trimming shortened V by 5 bases and J by 6 bases, and 20 bases separated the two germline ends. In DNA form, the CDR3 reads TGTGCCAGCAGCGCTAAGGCGGGGACCGTCTTCGAGCAGTACTTC. Translated: CASSAKAGTVFEQYF.

V gene TRBV7-2 combines with J gene TRBJ1-1; D unresolved. The CDR3 totals 16 residues. Per the germline V gene, CDR1 is SGHTA and CDR2 is FQGNSA. V was pared by 4 bases and J by 3 bases, with 18 bases between. The CDR3 bases are TGTGCCAGCAGCTACGACTTGGTGATCGGGGACACTGAAGCTTTCTTT. It is translated as CASSYDLVIGDTEAFF. The full variable domain, completed using reference TRBV7-2 and TRBJ1-1, is GAGVSQSPSNKVTEKGKDVELRCDPISGHTALYWYRQSLGQGLEFLIYFQGNSAPDKSGLPSDRFSAERTGGSVSTLTIQRTQQEDSAVYLCASSYDLVIGDTEAFFGQGTRLTVV.